By frequency in the sample, the clone carrying this TCR beta chain is medium-sized. The antigen remains undetermined. The CDR3 consists of 15 residues. The ends were cut back, 3 bases at V and 6 bases at J, with 15 bases in the middle. The V gene's germline CDR1 is MNHEY and CDR2 SVGAGI. Cells sorted as Tregs were CD4+, CD25+ and CD127-/low. Whole-study results and caveats: The larger-cohort validation was restricted to a single TCR beta V-J rearrangement rather than whole repertoires. Tumor memory CD4+ T cell TCR gene usage clustered with blood and lymph node memory CD4+ cells and lymph node naive CD4+ cells. Tumor Treg TCRs overlapped most with tumor naive CD4+ cells.

Full-length variable regions came from constant-region reverse primers plus semi-nested Nested Universal Primer A PCR. TCRdb passed the 5' RACE reads through MiXCR, listing each CDR3 protein once. The table lists fewer than 12,000 distinct CDR3 sequences, about 15% of them singletons. The specimen was Tregs sorted from a lymph node. The chain employs TRBV6-5 and TRBJ1-5, with D perhaps TRBD1 (6 bases). The TCR originated in a female donor with breast cancer. The CDR3 spells CASSYGRGAGQPQHF. The CDR3 DNA reads as TGTGCCAGCAGTTATGGCAGGGGTGCCGGTCAGCCCCAGCATTTT.